One sample yielded the 23 T cell receptor beta chains listed below, sequenced in a study of T cell responses to AZD1222 COVID-19 vaccine. Sequencing used immunoSEQ multiplex PCR; TCRdb keeps in-frame clones, though not all of them. The sample has about 78,000 clones, about nine tenths seen once. This specimen was peripheral blood, taken 28 days after the second AZD1222 dose. These receptors came from an adult who received the AZD1222 COVID-19 vaccine.

V is TRBV9 and J is TRBJ1-2; no firm D call. This CDR3 comprises 13 residues. Germline CDR1 and CDR2: SGDLS and YYNGEE. Trimming cost V 4 bases and J 8 bases, with 15 bases left between them. The CDR3 region has the DNA TGTGCCAGCAGCCCCCCCATGGGCGGGGGCTACACCTTC. Its translation: CASSPPMGGGYTF. The variable domain in full, completed from reference TRBV9 and TRBJ1-2, reads DSGVTQTPKHLITATGQRVTLRCSPRSGDLSVYWYQQSLDQGLQFLIQYYNGEERAKGNILERFSAQQFPDLHSELNLSSLELGDSALYFCASSPPMGGGYTFGSGTRLTVV.

This clone occurred once. The chain employs TRBV19 and TRBJ1-5; D remains ambiguous. The V gene lost 6 bases and the J gene lost 0 bases, with 15 bases spanning the gap. The CDR3 length is 16 residues. Germline V gene lookup returns CDR1 LNHDA and CDR2 SQIVND (reference sequence). The CDR3 DNA follows: TGTGCCAGTAGCTATATCTGGGAATATAGCAATCAGCCCCAGCATTTT. Translated, it gives CASSYIWEYSNQPQHF.

This rearrangement joins TRBV9 to TRBJ1-1; D possibly corresponds to TRBD1 (6 bases). Trimming removed 3 bases from V and 9 bases from J, with 15 bases in between. CDR3 length: 13 amino acids. Germline V gene lookup returns CDR1 SGDLS and CDR2 YYNGEE. The CDR3 region is CASSEGGTPKAFF. CDR3 coding DNA: TGTGCCAGCAGCGAGGGGGGTACACCGAAAGCTTTCTTT. Full variable domain (missing parts from reference TRBV9 and TRBJ1-1): DSGVTQTPKHLITATGQRVTLRCSPRSGDLSVYWYQQSLDQGLQFLIQYYNGEERAKGNILERFSAQQFPDLHSELNLSSLELGDSALYFCASSEGGTPKAFFGQGTRLTVV.

V usage is TRBV12-3 or TRBV12-4 and J usage is TRBJ2-1, with a possible D match to TRBD2 (5 bases). V was cut by 4 bases and J by 8 bases, with 9 bases left in between. There are 12 residues in the CDR3. As DNA, the CDR3 is TGTGCCAGCAGTTCGGACTTGCATGAGCAGTTCTTC. Translating gives CASSSDLHEQFF.

J is TRBJ2-7 and V is TRBV7-8; TRBD2 matches at 12 bases. Germline assignment: CDR1 SGHVS and CDR2 FQNEAQ. The CDR3 totals 15 residues. V gave up 5 bases and J gave up 7 bases; unmatched junction bases: 9. The CDR3 DNA is TGTGCCAGCAGCCGACTAGCGGGAGCGAACGGTGAGCAGTACTTC. Its translation: CASSRLAGANGEQYF.

This rearrangement joins TRBV5-8 to TRBJ1-4; tentative D call: TRBD1 (5 bases). CDR1 is SGHTS and CDR2 is YDEGEE in the germline V gene. Trimming cost V 4 bases and J 0 bases, with 10 bases left between them. The CDR3 consists of 15 residues. Here the CDR3 reads CASSPDSATNEKLFF. The CDR3 coding sequence is TGTGCCAGCAGCCCCGACAGTGCAACTAATGAAAAACTGTTTTTT.

V gene TRBV6-2 or TRBV6-3 combines with J gene TRBJ1-5; D remains ambiguous. Deletions cut 4 bases from V and 9 bases from J, with 10 bases between. CDR3 size: 12 residues. Germline V lookup: CDR1 MNHEY, CDR2 SVGEGT. The CDR3 region has the DNA TGTGCCAGCAGTTTCTCAACACGGCCCCAGCATTTT. This sequence encodes CASSFSTRPQHF.

V gene TRBV12-3 or TRBV12-4 combines with J gene TRBJ1-2, with D tentatively TRBD1 (6 bases). This CDR3 is 13 amino acids long. V lost 3 bases and J 8 bases, leaving 13 bases between the germline ends. The CDR3 spells CASSFWGASGYTF. CDR3 nucleotides: TGTGCCAGCAGTTTTTGGGGGGCTTCGGGCTACACCTTC.

CDR3 protein: CASSQRLPSSGNTIYF. In DNA, the CDR3 is TGTGCCAGCAGCCAACGACTCCCGAGCTCTGGAAACACCATATATTTT. The gene calls are TRBV3-1 (or the pseudogene TRBV3-2) and TRBJ1-3, with D hard to call. V was trimmed by 2 bases and J by 0 bases, leaving 11 bases between them. The V gene's germline CDR1 is LGHDT and CDR2 YNNKEL (reference sequence). CDR3 length: 16 residues.

This clone was counted a few times. As DNA, the CDR3 is TGCGCCAGCAGCCAAGGGGTACAGTCCTACGAGCAGTACTTC. Translating it yields CASSQGVQSYEQYF. The chain carries TRBV4-1 and TRBJ2-7; D unresolved. The CDR3 loop spans 14 amino acids. V was clipped by 1 base and J by 1 base, with 8 bases between them. The V gene's germline CDR1 is MGHRA and CDR2 YSYEKL.

The gene calls are TRBV4-2 and TRBJ2-1, with TRBD1 as a possible D gene (5 bases). Between the trimmed V and J ends, which lost 1 base and 7 bases, there was a span of 11 bases. Germline-derived CDR1 and CDR2 are LGHNA and YNFKEQ. The CDR3 extends over 14 amino acids. DNA of the CDR3: TGTGCCAGCAGCCAAGGGGGCGCGAGGAATGAGCAGTTCTTC. It codes for CASSQGGARNEQFF.

This clone was seen only once. The chain employs TRBV30 and TRBJ1-2; D gene uncertain. This CDR3 is built from 13 residues. The germline V gene has CDR1 GTSNPN and CDR2 SVGIG (reference sequence). The germline V and J ends were trimmed by 0 bases and 3 bases, with 8 bases remaining between them. The CDR3 here is CAWSVREHYGYTF. CDR3 DNA sequence: TGTGCCTGGAGTGTAAGGGAGCACTATGGCTACACCTTC.

The chain links TRBV7-9 to TRBJ2-3; D possibly corresponds to TRBD2 (5 bases). Trimming pared 4 bases from V and 6 bases from J, leaving 17 bases between. The CDR3 has 15 amino acids. Looked up from germline, CDR1 is SEHNR and CDR2 is FQNEAQ (reference sequence). The CDR3 nucleotides read TGTGCCAGCAGCTACCCGGGGATTCATTTGGATACGCAGTATTTT. Its translation is CASSYPGIHLDTQYF.

The rearrangement uses TRBV10-2 and TRBJ1-3; D is unresolved. Germline V CDR1 and CDR2: WSHSY, SAAADI. V was shortened by 5 bases and J by 0 bases, with 5 bases between the two germline ends. The CDR3 runs to 13 residues. CDR3 loop: CASSRASGNTIYF. The CDR3 DNA reads TGCGCCAGCAGTAGGGCCTCTGGAAACACCATATATTTT.

This chain joins TRBV7-2 and TRBJ1-3; D may be TRBD1 (6 bases). The V end was cut by 4 bases, the J end by 0 bases, with 16 bases between. CDR3 length equals 17 residues. The V gene's germline CDR1 is SGHTA and CDR2 FQGNSA. The CDR3 DNA reads TGTGCCAGCAGCTCCTCTCCGGGACACAGCTCTGGAAACACCATATATTTT. This codes for CASSSSPGHSSGNTIYF.

This chain links TRBV9 with TRBJ1-2; D is ambiguous. Between the trimmed V and J ends, which lost 1 base and 2 bases, there was a span of 9 bases. CDR1 SGDLS and CDR2 YYNGEE come from the germline V gene. CDR3 size: 14 residues. CDR3 sequence: CASSVQTTNYGYTF. The CDR3 DNA follows: TGTGCCAGCAGCGTACAGACGACAAACTATGGCTACACCTTC. Full variable domain (remainder filled in from reference TRBV9 and TRBJ1-2): DSGVTQTPKHLITATGQRVTLRCSPRSGDLSVYWYQQSLDQGLQFLIQYYNGEERAKGNILERFSAQQFPDLHSELNLSSLELGDSALYFCASSVQTTNYGYTFGSGTRLTVV.

The chain links TRBV4-2 to TRBJ1-1; perhaps TRBD1 as D (5 bases). Trimming shortened V by 3 bases and J by 1 base, and 15 bases separated the two germline ends. Germline V gene data show CDR1 as LGHNA and CDR2 as YNFKEQ. There are 16 residues in the CDR3. CDR3 amino acids: CASSHLGGVGNTEAFF. In DNA form, the CDR3 reads TGTGCCAGCAGCCACCTGGGGGGGGTGGGGAACACTGAAGCTTTCTTT.

The chain recombines TRBV6-5 with TRBJ1-2; no definite D call. V was clipped by 11 bases and J by 8 bases, with 15 bases between them. Germline CDR1 MNHEY, CDR2 SVGAGI. The CDR3 is 11 amino acids. The CDR3 DNA sequence: TGTGCCTCCACCGAAGGAAAAGGCTACACCTTC. Translation gives CASTEGKGYTF.

Only one count was recorded for this clone. The chain has TRBV7-3 and TRBJ1-3; D not resolved. Germline V gene data show CDR1 as SGHTA and CDR2 as FQGTGA. This CDR3 has 15 amino acids. V lost 5 bases and J lost 2, with 13 bases in between. CDR3 bases: TGTGCCAGCAGCCCGAACCCTGGGGCTGGAAACACCATATATTTT. Translated, it gives CASSPNPGAGNTIYF.

The V call is TRBV5-6, the J call TRBJ2-7, with 10 bases aligning to TRBD2. The length of the CDR3 is 15 residues. With V trimmed by 3 bases and J by 3 bases, 6 bases remained unmatched. Germline V lookup: CDR1 SGHDT, CDR2 YYEEEE. CDR3 sequence (DNA): TGTGCCAGCAGCTCTGAACTAGCGGGGTACTACGAGCAGTACTTC. Residues: CASSSELAGYYEQYF.

The DNA of the CDR3 is TGCGCCAGCAGCCAGGTGCCGGGACTAGCTTACAATGAGCAGTTCTTC. The encoded protein is CASSQVPGLAYNEQFF. J is TRBJ2-1 and V is TRBV4-3; 9 positions match TRBD2. The CDR3 is made up of 16 amino acids. The V segment lost 3 bases and the J segment 4 bases; nucleotides outside the gene matches: 7. Germline-derived CDR1 and CDR2 are LGHNA and YSLEER.

V usage is TRBV7-3 and J usage is TRBJ2-2, with TRBD2 matching over 8 bases. V was pared by 4 bases and J by 7 bases, with 5 bases of the junction left unmatched. The CDR3 spans 14 residues. CDR1 SGHTA and CDR2 FQGTGA come from the germline V gene. The CDR3 is CASSSGLGSGELFF. CDR3 in DNA: TGTGCCAGCAGCTCGGGACTAGGGAGCGGGGAGCTGTTTTTT.

V gene TRBV18 combines with J gene TRBJ2-5; 7 positions agree with TRBD2. The V gene's germline CDR1 is KGHSH and CDR2 LQKENI. V dropped 5 bases and J dropped 3; count of bases not matched to a gene: 9. The length of the CDR3 is 15 residues. CDR3 in amino acids: CASSYGGREEETQYF. CDR3 DNA sequence: TGTGCCAGCTCATACGGAGGACGGGAGGAAGAGACCCAGTACTTC.